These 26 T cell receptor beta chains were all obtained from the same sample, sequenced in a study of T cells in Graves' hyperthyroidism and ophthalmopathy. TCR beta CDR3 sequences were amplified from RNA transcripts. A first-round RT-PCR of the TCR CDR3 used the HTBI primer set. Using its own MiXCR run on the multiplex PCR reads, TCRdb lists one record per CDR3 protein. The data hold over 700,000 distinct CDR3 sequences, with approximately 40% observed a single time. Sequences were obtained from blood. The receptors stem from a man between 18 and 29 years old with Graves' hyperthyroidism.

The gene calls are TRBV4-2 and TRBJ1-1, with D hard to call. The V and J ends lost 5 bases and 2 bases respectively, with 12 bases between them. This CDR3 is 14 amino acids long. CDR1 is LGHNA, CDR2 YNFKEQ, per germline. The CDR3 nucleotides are TGTGCCAGCAGCTCTGGAGCTACTAACACTGAAGCTTTCTTT. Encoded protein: CASSSGATNTEAFF.

The CDR3 protein is CASSEISNQPQHF. The CDR3 DNA is TGTGCCAGCAGTGAAATTTCAAATCAGCCCCAGCATTTT. This chain connects TRBV7-3 to TRBJ1-5; D uncertain. V lost 6 bases and J lost 4, with 10 bases in between. The CDR3 has 13 amino acids. Germline lookup yields CDR1 SGHTA and CDR2 FQGTGA. Filled out from reference TRBV7-3 and TRBJ1-5, the complete variable domain reads GAGVSQTPSNKVTEKGKYVELRCDPISGHTALYWYRQSLGQGPEFLIYFQGTGAADDSGLPNDRFFAVRPEGSVSTLKIQRTERGDSAVYLCASSEISNQPQHFGDGTRLSIL.

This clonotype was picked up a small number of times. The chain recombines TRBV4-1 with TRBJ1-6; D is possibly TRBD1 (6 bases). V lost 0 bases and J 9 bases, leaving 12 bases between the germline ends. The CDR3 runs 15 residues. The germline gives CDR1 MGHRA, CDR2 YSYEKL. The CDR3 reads CASSQDVGGASPLHF. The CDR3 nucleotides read TGCGCCAGCAGCCAAGATGTGGGGGGCGCTTCACCCCTCCACTTT.

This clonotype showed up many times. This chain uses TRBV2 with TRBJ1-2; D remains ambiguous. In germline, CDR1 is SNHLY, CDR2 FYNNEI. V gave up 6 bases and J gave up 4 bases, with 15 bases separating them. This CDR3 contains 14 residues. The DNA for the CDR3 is TGTGCCAGCAGCGCTGACGGAGTCTTCTATGGCTACACCTTC. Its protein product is CASSADGVFYGYTF.

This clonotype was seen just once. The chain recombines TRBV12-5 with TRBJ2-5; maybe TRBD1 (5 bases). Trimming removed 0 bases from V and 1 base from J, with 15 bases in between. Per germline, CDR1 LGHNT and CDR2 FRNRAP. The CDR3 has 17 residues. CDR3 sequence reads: CASGLVLGRTSQETQYF. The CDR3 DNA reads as TGTGCTAGTGGTTTGGTGCTGGGGCGAACGTCCCAAGAGACCCAGTACTTC.

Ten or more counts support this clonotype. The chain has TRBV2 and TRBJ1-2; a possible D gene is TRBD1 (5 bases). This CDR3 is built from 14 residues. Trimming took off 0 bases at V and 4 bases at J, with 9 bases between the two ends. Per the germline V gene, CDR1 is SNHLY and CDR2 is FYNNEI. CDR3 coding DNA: TGTGCCAGCAGTGAAGCGGTAGGGACCTATGGCTACACCTTC. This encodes CASSEAVGTYGYTF.

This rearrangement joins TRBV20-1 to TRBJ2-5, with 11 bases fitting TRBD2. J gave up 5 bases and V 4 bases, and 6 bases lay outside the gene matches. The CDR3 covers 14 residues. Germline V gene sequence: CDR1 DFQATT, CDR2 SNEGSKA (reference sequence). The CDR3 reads CSAIAGGPRETQYF. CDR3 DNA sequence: TGCAGTGCTATAGCGGGGGGGCCGCGGGAGACCCAGTACTTC.

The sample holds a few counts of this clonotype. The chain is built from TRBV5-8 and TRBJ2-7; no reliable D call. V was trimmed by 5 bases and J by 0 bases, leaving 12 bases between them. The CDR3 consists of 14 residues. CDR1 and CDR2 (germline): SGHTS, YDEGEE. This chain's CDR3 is CASSQRLSSYEQYF. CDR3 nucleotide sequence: TGTGCCAGCAGTCAGCGCTTGAGCTCCTACGAGCAGTACTTC.

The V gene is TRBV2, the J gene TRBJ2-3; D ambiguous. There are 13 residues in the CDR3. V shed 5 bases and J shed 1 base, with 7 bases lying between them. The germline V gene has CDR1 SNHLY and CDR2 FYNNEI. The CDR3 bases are TGTGCCAGCAGTTTATTTCGCACAGATACGCAGTATTTT. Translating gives CASSLFRTDTQYF.

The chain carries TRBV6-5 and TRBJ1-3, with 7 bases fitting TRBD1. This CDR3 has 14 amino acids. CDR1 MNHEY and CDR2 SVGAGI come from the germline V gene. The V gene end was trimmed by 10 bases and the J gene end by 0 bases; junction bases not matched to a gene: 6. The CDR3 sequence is CATRGGISGNTIYF. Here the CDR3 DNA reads TGTGCCACCAGGGGGGGGATCTCTGGAAACACCATATATTTT.

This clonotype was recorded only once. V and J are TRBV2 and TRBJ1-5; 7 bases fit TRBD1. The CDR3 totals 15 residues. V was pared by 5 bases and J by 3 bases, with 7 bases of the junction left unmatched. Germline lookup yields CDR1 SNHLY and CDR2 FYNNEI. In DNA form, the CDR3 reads TGTGCCAGCAGTCGTGGGACAGCTAACAATCAGCCCCAGCATTTT. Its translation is CASSRGTANNQPQHF. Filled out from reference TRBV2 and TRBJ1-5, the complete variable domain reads EPEVTQTPSHQVTQMGQEVILRCVPISNHLYFYWYRQILGQKVEFLVSFYNNEISEKSEIFDDQFSVERPDGSNFTLKIRSTKLEDSAMYFCASSRGTANNQPQHFGDGTRLSIL.

CDR3 loop: CASSPTDRPGGTEAFF. CDR3 sequence (DNA): TGTGCCAGCAGCCCTACTGACAGACCTGGGGGCACTGAAGCTTTCTTT. V and J are TRBV7-3 and TRBJ1-1; a weak D match, TRBD1 (5 bases). This CDR3 is built from 16 residues. The germline gives CDR1 SGHTA, CDR2 FQGTGA. The V end lost 5 bases, the J end lost 4 bases, and 20 bases lay between the germline ends.

The CDR3 sequence is CASEDRGGTYEQYF. Here the CDR3 DNA reads TGTGCCAGCGAAGACAGGGGGGGGACCTACGAGCAGTACTTC. The rearrangement uses TRBV6-2 or TRBV6-3 and TRBJ2-7; 9 positions agree with TRBD1. Germline V CDR1 and CDR2: MNHEY, SVGEGT. There are 14 residues in the CDR3. V gave up 8 bases and J gave up 2 bases; unmatched junction bases: 7.

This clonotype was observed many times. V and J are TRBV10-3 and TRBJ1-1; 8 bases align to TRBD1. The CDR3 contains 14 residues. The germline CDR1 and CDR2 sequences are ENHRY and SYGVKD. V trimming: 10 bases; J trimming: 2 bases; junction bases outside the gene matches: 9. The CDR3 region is CATVQQGENTEAFF. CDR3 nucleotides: TGTGCCACCGTACAACAGGGGGAAAACACTGAAGCTTTCTTT.

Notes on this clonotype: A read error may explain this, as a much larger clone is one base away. CDR3 sequence (DNA): TGCAGTGCTAACCAGACAGGGGGCCATTCACCCCTCCACTTT. It is translated as CSANQTGGHSPLHF. The genes are TRBV20-1 and TRBJ1-6, with 10 bases identical to TRBD1. V trimming: 4 bases; J trimming: 8 bases; junction bases outside the gene matches: 5. The germline V gene has CDR1 DFQATT and CDR2 SNEGSKA (reference sequence). The CDR3 covers 14 residues.

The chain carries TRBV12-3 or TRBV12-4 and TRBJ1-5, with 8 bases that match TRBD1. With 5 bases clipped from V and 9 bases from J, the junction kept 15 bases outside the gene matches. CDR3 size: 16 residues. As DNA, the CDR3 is TGTGCCAGCAGTCCATCGGAGGGGGACAGGCCGGGGCCCCAGCATTTT. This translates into CASSPSEGDRPGPQHF.

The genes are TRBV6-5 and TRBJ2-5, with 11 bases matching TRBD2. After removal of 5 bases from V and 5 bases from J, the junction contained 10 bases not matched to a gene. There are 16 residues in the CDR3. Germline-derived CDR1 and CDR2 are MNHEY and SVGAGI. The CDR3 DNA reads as TGTGCCAGCAGTCAAACTAGCGGGAGTATATCGGAGACCCAGTACTTC. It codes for CASSQTSGSISETQYF.

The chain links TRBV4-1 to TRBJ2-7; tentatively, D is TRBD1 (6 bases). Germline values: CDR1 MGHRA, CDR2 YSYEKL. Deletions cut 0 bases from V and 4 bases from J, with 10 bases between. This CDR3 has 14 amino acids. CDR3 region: CASSQEARGYEQYF. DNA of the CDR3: TGCGCCAGCAGCCAAGAGGCTAGGGGGTACGAGCAGTACTTC.

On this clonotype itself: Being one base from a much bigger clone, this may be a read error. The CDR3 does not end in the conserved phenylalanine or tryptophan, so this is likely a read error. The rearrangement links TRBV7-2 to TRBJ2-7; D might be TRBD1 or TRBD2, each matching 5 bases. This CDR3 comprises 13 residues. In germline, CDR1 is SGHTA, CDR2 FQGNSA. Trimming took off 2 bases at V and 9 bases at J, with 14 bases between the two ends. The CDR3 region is CASSLSRDGGQYL. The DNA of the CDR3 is TGTGCCAGCAGCTTATCAAGGGACGGCGGGCAGTACCTC.

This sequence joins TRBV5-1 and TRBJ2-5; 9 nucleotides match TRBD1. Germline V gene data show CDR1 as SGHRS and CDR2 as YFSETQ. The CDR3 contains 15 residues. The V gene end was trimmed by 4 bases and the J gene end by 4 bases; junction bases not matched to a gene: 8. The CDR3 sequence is CASSRTGEVRETQYF. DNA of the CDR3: TGCGCCAGCAGCCGGACAGGGGAAGTACGAGAGACCCAGTACTTC.

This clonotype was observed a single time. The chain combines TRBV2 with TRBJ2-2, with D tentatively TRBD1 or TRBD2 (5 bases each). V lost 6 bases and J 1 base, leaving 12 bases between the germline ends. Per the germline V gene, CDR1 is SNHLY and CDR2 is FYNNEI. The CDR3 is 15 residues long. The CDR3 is CASSTGAGNTGELFF. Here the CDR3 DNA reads TGTGCCAGCAGCACCGGGGCAGGGAACACCGGGGAGCTGTTTTTT.

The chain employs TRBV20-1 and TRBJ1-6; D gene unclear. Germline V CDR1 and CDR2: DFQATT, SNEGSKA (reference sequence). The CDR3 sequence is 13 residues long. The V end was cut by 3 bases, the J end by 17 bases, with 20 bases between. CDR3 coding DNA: TGCAGTGCTAGTCCTTCAGACCGAGTCAGCGTCCACTTT. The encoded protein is CSASPSDRVSVHF.

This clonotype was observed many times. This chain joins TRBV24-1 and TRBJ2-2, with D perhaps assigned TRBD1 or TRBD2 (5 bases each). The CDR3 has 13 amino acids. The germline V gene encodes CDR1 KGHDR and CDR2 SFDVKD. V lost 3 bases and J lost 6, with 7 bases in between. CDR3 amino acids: CATSDGGPGELFF. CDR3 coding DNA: TGTGCCACCAGTGATGGGGGTCCCGGGGAGCTGTTTTTT.

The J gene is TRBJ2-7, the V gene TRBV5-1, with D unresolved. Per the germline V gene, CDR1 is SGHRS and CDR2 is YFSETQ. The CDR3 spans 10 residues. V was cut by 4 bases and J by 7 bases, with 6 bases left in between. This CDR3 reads CASSQWEQYF. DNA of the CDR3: TGCGCCAGCAGCCAATGGGAGCAGTACTTC.

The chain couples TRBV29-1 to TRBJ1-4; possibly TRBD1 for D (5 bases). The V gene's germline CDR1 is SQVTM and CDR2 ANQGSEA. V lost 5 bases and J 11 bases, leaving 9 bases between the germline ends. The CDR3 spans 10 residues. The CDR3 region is CSVPQEKLFF. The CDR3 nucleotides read TGCAGCGTTCCACAGGAGAAACTGTTTTTT. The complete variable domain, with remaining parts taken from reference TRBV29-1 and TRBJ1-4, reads SAVISQKPSRDICQRGTSLTIQCQVDSQVTMMFWYRQQPGQSLTLIATANQGSEATYESGFVIDKFPISRPNLTFSTLTVSNMSPEDSSIYLCSVPQEKLFFGSGTQLSVL.

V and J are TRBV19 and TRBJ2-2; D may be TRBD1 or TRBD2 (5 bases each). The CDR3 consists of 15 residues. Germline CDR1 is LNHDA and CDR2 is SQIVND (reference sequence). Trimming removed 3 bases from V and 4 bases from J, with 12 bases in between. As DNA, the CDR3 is TGTGCCAGTAGTATCTCCGGGACCATCACCGGGGAGCTGTTTTTT. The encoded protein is CASSISGTITGELFF.